Presented here are 10 T cell receptor beta chains from one specimen sequenced in a study of OX40 agonist ivuxolimab in advanced cancers. Receptor amplification or capture employed the immunoSEQ multiplex PCR assay. In TCRdb, the immuneACCESS table is reduced to in-frame sequences with V and J assigned. These tables do not hold every clone; where another copy was compared, an unresolved V gene accounts for under half, and the others remain unexplained. The sample contains roughly 67,000 clones, around 83% of them found a single time. Roughly 1.6% of the sample rests with the top ten. The sample here was CD4+ or CD8+ T cells sorted from blood, taken in a trial of the OX40 agonist ivuxolimab. Source of these receptors: an adult with an advanced solid tumor such as melanoma, head and neck, liver or kidney cancer.

The rearrangement links TRBV5-1 to TRBJ2-5; the match to TRBD2 covers 10 bases. Trimming took 4 bases from V and 3 from J; bases not matched to a gene: 9. Per germline, CDR1 SGHRS and CDR2 YFSETQ. CDR3 size: 16 residues. The CDR3 region is CASSASTSGMKETQYF. The CDR3 region has the DNA TGCGCCAGCAGCGCGTCAACTAGCGGGATGAAAGAGACCCAGTACTTC.

In its sample, this clone was seen a few times. Here the CDR3 reads CASSEALGRGNYGYTF. CDR3 sequence (DNA): TGTGCCAGCAGTGAAGCGCTTGGGAGAGGGAACTATGGCTACACCTTC. The chain employs TRBV6-1 and TRBJ1-2; D uncertain. The V and J ends lost 0 bases and 2 bases respectively, with 13 bases between them. This CDR3 contains 16 residues. From germline, CDR1 is MNHNS and CDR2 SASEGT.

V usage is TRBV7-2 and J usage is TRBJ2-7; D remains ambiguous. The CDR3 runs to 13 residues. Trimming pared 3 bases from V and 4 bases from J, leaving 10 bases between. CDR1 and CDR2 (germline): SGHTA, FQGNSA. The CDR3 sequence: CASSFGLGYEQYF. The CDR3 nucleotides are TGTGCCAGCAGCTTCGGGTTGGGTTACGAGCAGTACTTC.

The chain recombines TRBV7-2 with TRBJ1-4, with 10 nucleotides matching TRBD1. The CDR3 is 15 amino acids. Trimming cost V 1 base and J 8 bases; bases outside gene matches: 4. CDR1 SGHTA and CDR2 FQGNSA come from the germline V gene. The chain's CDR3 is CASSLGGQGREKLFF. The CDR3 DNA is TGTGCCAGCAGCTTAGGGGGACAGGGGAGAGAAAAACTGTTTTTT.

The rearrangement joins TRBV12-5 to TRBJ2-1; 8 bases agree with TRBD2. CDR1 and CDR2 from the germline V gene are LGHNT and FRNRAP. J lost 8 bases, V lost 5 bases, and 11 bases had no gene match. The CDR3 has 15 residues. The CDR3 reads CASGQREGRGYEQFF. CDR3 nucleotide sequence: TGTGCTAGTGGTCAACGGGAGGGCCGTGGGTATGAGCAGTTCTTC.

This clone was detected a few times. The CDR3 sequence is CASSPGNYGNSPLHF. The CDR3 DNA reads as TGTGCCAGCTCACCAGGGAACTATGGTAATTCACCCCTCCACTTT. This sequence joins TRBV18 and TRBJ1-6; D uncertain. CDR1 is KGHSH, CDR2 LQKENI, per germline. The CDR3 contains 15 residues. Trimming stripped 2 bases from V and 6 bases from J, with 11 bases between.

The chain is built from TRBV18 and TRBJ2-6; D unresolved. Trimming shortened V by 8 bases and J by 6 bases, and 8 bases separated the two germline ends. Germline CDR1 KGHSH, CDR2 LQKENI. CDR3 length equals 12 residues. The CDR3 DNA follows: TGTGCCAGCCGAATAGAGGCCAACGTCCTGACTTTC. This sequence encodes CASRIEANVLTF.

The genes are TRBV4-1 and TRBJ1-3, with 8 positions matching TRBD1. The CDR3 spans 15 residues. Losses at the gene ends were 3 bases for V and 2 bases for J; bases not matched to a gene: 3. Germline V gene lookup returns CDR1 MGHRA and CDR2 YSYEKL. The CDR3 DNA is TGCGCCAGCAGCCAGGCGGACAGGGCTGGAAACACCATATATTTT. Amino acids: CASSQADRAGNTIYF.

The chain links TRBV7-9 to TRBJ2-3; D ambiguous. Germline V CDR1 and CDR2: SEHNR, FQNEAQ (reference sequence). The CDR3 runs to 12 residues. Trimming took off 5 bases at V and 3 bases at J, with 6 bases between the two ends. The CDR3 here is CASSPRTDTQYF. The CDR3 DNA is TGTGCCAGCAGCCCCCGTACAGATACGCAGTATTTT.

This chain joins TRBV10-3 and TRBJ2-1, with 8 bases aligning to TRBD2. The CDR3 consists of 15 residues. Germline V gene lookup returns CDR1 ENHRY and CDR2 SYGVKD. The V and J ends lost 10 bases and 1 base, in that order; junction bases with no gene match: 9. CDR3 protein: CATSYIAGSYNEQFF. CDR3 coding DNA: TGTGCCACCTCCTATATAGCGGGGTCCTACAATGAGCAGTTCTTC.